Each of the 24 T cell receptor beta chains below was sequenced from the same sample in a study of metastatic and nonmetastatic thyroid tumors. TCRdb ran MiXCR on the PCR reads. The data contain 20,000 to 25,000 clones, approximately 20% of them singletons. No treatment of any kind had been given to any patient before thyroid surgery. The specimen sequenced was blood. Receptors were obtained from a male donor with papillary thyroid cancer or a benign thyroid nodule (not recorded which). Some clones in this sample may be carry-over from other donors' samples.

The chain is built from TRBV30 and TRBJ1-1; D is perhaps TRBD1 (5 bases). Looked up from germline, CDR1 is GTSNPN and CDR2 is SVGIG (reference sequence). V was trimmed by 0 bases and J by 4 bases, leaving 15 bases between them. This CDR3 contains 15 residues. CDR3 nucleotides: TGTGCCTGGAGTGTATCCGGGGGATGGGGCACTGAAGCTTTCTTT. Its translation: CAWSVSGGWGTEAFF.

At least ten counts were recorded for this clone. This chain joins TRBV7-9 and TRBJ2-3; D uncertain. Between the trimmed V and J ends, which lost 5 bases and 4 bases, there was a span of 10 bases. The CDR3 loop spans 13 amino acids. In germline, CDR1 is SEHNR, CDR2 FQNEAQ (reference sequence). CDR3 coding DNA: TGTGCCAGCAGCCCCCCTTCGGCAGATACGCAGTATTTT. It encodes CASSPPSADTQYF. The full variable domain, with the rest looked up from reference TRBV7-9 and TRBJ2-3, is DTGVSQNPRHKITKRGQNVTFRCDPISEHNRLYWYRQTLGQGPEFLTYFQNEAQLEKSRLLSDRFSAERPKGSFSTLEIQRTEQGDSAMYLCASSPPSADTQYFGPGTRLTVL.

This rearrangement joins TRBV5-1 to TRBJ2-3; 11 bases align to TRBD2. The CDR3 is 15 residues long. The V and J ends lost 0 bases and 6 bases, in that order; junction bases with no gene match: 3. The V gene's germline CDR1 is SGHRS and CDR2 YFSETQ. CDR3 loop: CASSLVAGGPDTQYF. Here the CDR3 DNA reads TGCGCCAGCAGCTTGGTAGCGGGAGGGCCCGATACGCAGTATTTT.

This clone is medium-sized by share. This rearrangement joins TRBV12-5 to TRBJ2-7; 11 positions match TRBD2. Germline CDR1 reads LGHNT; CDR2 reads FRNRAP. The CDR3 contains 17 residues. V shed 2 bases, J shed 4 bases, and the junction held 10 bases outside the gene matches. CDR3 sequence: CASGLWGTSGRVYEQYF. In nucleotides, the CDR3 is TGTGCTAGTGGTTTGTGGGGCACTAGCGGGAGAGTGTACGAGCAGTACTTC.

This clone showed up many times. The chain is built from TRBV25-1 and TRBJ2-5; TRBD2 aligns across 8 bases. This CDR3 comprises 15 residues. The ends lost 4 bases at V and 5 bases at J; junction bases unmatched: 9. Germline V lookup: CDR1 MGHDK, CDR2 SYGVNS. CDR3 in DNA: TGTGCCAGCAGTGTACCTCTTGCGGGAGGCGAGACCCAGTACTTC. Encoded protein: CASSVPLAGGETQYF.

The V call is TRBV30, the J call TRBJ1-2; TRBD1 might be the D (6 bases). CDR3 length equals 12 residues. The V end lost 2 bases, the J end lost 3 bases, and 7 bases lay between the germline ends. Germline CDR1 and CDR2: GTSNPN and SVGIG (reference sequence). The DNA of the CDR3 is TGTGCCTGGAGTCCAGGGGACTATGGCTACACCTTC. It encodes CAWSPGDYGYTF.

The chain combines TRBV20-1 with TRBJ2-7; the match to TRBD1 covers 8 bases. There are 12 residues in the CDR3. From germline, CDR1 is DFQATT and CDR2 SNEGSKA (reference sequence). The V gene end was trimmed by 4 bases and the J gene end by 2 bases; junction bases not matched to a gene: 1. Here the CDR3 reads CSATQGAYEQYF. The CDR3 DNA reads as TGCAGTGCTACACAGGGGGCCTACGAGCAGTACTTC.

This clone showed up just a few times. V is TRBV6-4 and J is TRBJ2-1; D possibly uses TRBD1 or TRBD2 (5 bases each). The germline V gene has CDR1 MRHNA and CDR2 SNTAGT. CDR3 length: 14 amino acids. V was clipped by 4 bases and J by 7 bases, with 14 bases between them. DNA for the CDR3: TGTGCCAGCAGTGGGAGAGGGGTCAGAAATGAGCAGTTCTTC. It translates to CASSGRGVRNEQFF.

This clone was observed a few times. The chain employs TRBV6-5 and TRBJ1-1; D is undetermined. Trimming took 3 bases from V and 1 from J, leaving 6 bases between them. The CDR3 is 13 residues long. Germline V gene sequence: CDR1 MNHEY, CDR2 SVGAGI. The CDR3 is CASSYGPNTEAFF. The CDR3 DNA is TGTGCCAGCAGTTATGGGCCGAACACTGAAGCTTTCTTT.

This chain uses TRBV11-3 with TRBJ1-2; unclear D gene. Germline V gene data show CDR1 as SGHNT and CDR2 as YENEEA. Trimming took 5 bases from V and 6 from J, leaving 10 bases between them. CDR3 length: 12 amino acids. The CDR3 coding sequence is TGTGCCAGCAGCACTCGGCCCAATGGCTACACCTTC. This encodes CASSTRPNGYTF.

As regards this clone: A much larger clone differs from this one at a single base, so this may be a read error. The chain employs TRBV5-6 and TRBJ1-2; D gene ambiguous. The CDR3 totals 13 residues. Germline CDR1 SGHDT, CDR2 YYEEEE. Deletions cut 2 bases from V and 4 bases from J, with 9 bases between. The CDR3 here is CASSLVVSYGYTF. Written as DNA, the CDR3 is TGTGCCAGCAGCTTAGTAGTGAGCTATGGCTACACCTTC.

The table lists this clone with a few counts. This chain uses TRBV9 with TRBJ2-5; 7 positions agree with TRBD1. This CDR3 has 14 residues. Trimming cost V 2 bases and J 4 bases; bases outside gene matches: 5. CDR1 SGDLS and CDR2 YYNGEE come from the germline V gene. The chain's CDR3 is CASSVNRGRETQYF. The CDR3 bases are TGTGCCAGCAGCGTTAACAGGGGACGAGAGACCCAGTACTTC. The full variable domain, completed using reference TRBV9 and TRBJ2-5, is DSGVTQTPKHLITATGQRVTLRCSPRSGDLSVYWYQQSLDQGLQFLIQYYNGEERAKGNILERFSAQQFPDLHSELNLSSLELGDSALYFCASSVNRGRETQYFGPGTRLLVL.

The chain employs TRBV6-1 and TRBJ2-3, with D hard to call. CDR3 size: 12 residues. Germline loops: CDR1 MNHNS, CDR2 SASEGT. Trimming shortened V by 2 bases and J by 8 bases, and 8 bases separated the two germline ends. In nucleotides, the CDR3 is TGTGCCAGCAGTGAACGGTGGGGTACGCAGTATTTT. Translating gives CASSERWGTQYF.

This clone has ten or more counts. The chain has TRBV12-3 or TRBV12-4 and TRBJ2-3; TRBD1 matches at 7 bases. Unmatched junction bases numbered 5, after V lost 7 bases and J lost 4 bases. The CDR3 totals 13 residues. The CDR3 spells CASIQQGSDTQYF. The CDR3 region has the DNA TGTGCCAGCATCCAACAGGGGTCAGATACGCAGTATTTT.

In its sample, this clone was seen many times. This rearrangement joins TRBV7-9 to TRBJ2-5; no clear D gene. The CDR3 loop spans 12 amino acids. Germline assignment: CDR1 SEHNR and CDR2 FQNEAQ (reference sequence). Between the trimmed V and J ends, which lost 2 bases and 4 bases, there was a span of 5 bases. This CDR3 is CASSLNGETQYF. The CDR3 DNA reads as TGTGCCAGCAGCTTAAACGGAGAGACCCAGTACTTC.

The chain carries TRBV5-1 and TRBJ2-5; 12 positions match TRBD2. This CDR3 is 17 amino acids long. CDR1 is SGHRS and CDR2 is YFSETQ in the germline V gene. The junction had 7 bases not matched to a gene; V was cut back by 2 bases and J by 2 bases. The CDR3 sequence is CASSLCTSGRFQETQYF. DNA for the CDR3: TGCGCCAGCAGCTTATGTACTAGCGGGAGGTTTCAAGAGACCCAGTACTTC.

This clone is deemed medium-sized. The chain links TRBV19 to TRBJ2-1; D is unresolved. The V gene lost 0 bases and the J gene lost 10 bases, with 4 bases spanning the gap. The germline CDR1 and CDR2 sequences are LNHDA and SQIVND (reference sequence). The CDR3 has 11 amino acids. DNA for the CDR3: TGTGCCAGTAGTATAGAGGTGGAGCAGTTCTTC. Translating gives CASSIEVEQFF.

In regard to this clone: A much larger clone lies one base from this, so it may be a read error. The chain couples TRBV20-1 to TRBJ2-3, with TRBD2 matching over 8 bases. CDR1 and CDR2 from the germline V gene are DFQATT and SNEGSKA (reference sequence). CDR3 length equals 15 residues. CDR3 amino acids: CSSSNPGGRTDTQYF. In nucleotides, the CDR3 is TGCAGTTCTAGTAACCCGGGGGGGCGCACAGATACGCAGTATTTT.

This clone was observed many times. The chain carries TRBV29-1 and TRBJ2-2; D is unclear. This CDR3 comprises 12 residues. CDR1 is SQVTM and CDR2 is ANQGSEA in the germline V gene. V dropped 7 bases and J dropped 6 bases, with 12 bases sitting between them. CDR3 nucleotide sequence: TGCAGCGCCCGTTATTCCCCCGGGGAGCTGTTTTTT. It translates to CSARYSPGELFF.

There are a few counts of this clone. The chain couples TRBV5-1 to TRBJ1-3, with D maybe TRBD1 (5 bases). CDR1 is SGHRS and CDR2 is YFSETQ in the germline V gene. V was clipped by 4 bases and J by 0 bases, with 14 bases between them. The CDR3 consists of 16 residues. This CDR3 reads CASSPTTATSGNTIYF. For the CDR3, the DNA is TGCGCCAGCAGCCCGACGACAGCTACCTCTGGAAACACCATATATTTT.

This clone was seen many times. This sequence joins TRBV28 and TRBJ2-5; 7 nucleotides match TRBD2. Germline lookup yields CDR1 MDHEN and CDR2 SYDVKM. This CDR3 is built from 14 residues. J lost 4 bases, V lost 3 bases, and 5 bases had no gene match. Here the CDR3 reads CASSFGGSAETQYF. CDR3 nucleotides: TGTGCCAGCAGTTTTGGCGGGAGCGCAGAGACCCAGTACTTC.

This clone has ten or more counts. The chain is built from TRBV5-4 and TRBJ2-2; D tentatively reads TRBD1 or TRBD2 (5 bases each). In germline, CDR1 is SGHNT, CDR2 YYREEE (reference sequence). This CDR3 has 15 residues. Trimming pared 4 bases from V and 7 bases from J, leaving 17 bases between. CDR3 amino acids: CASSPVGGGGGELFF. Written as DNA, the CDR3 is TGTGCCAGCAGCCCCGTTGGGGGTGGTGGCGGGGAGCTGTTTTTT.

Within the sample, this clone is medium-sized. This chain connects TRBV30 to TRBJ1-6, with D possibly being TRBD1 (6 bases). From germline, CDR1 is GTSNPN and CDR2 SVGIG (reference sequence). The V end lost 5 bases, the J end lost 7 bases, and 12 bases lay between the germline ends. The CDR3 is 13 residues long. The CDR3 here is CAWAGQGNSPLHF. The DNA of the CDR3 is TGTGCCTGGGCCGGGCAGGGGAATTCACCCCTCCACTTT.

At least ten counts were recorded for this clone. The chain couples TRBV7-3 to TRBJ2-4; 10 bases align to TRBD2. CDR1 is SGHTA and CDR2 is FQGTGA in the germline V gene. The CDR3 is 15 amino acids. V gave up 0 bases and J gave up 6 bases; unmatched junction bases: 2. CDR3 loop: CASSLTLAGPNIQYF. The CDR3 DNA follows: TGTGCCAGCAGCTTAACACTAGCGGGGCCAAACATTCAGTACTTC.